This T cell receptor (beta chain) was captured by sequencing in a study of cytomegalovirus exposure and HLA in healthy donors (dated by TCRdb to about 2017). With regard to the full study: According to an earlier analysis of 450 to 650 of the donors, some 170 million T cells yielded 95 million to 140 million unique TCR beta sequences and 276 Gb of sequence data. Roughly 300 gigabases of sequencing data and approximately 80 million unique TCR sequences were included in an early release covering over 600 HLA-typed donors. Of the roughly 390 genotyped donors, 81% fell in the genetic ancestry cluster associated with self-reported Caucasian donors. The study was designed to test whether signatures of past pathogen exposure could be identified by cataloging public T cell receptors. The T cell repertoires of 666 subjects were profiled by immunosequencing and related to cytomegalovirus serostatus. In addition to the first cohort of roughly 670 subjects, a separate validation cohort of 120 different subjects was used. To predict cytomegalovirus infection status, the study combined high-throughput TCR immunosequencing, statistical association of individual TCRs with disease status, and machine learning. In a later analysis, previously published TCR beta repertoires from several hundred donors were re-analyzed and high-resolution HLA genotyping was added so that TCR occurrence patterns could be studied. The later analysis used no new phenotypic data to find candidate immune exposures, relying instead on TCR beta sequences and their occurrence across donors. An earlier analysis of about 620 of the donors applied high-throughput TCR beta sequencing to assess whether each TCR beta V gene segment acted as functional or pseudogenic. Donor age, sex, ethnicity and CMV serostatus were collected together with the repertoire data. A later genetic analysis took genome-wide SNP genotypes for 398 of the 666 donors and used that subset as a discovery cohort. All discovery cohort repertoires had been generated using a single sequencing platform. HLA typing covered class I and class II loci at four-digit resolution. The number of donors typed differed by locus, with roughly 629-640 for A, B, C, DRB1 and DQB1, more than 500 for DQA1, 606 for DPA1, and 472 for DPB1. Several DR-DQ haplotypes were treated as single units for association and clustering because of strong linkage in the cohort. Among approximately 370 genotyped donors of the cohort, an average of around 250,000 unique TCR beta nucleotide sequences was sequenced per donor, of which about 19% were non-productive.

The cohort consisted of 670 or so healthy bone marrow donors. At the time of sampling, all cohort members were nominally healthy, though unrecorded immune exposures were likely present. The donor tested CMV seronegative and was one of the 352 seronegative cohort members. A peripheral blood sample was collected from each donor, and TCR beta sequencing was performed on peripheral blood mononuclear cells. Genomic DNA extraction from the blood cell samples was performed with the Qiagen DNeasy Blood Extraction Kit. V is trimmed back by 2 bases and J by 7 bases, and the junction contains 5 bases that no gene match accounts for. Including cysteine and phenylalanine, the CDR3 has 14 amino acids. Just the 42-base CDR3 DNA is kept, in frame starting at base 1. From the germline V gene, CDR1 is SGHDT and CDR2 is YYEEEE. Libraries were constructed by the immunoSEQ multiplex PCR assay. For the multiplex PCR, a mixture combining 60 forward primers for TCR Vbeta segments and 13 reverse primers for TCR Jbeta segments was used. A multiplex PCR assay on genomic DNA amplified the CDR3 region of rearranged TCR beta genes. On the Illumina HiSeq System, the amplified TCR beta libraries were sequenced as 87-base-pair reads. From the authors' description of their analysis: A later analysis counted 65 million to 90 million unique TCR beta chains across the 600 to 850 repertoires, and roughly 9.9 million of these chains were shared by at least two donors. A nearest-neighbor algorithm error-corrected the raw reads and collapsed the reads into unique sequences, merging closely related sequences to remove PCR and sequencing errors. Alignment of CDR3 sequences to IMGT reference sequences was used to assign V, D and J gene segments. For a sequence to be retained, a match of at least six nucleotides to both a V gene segment and a J gene segment was required. A rearrangement was called productive if the CDR3 had no stop codons and remained in frame with V and J, and every other rearrangement was called non-productive. Following IMGT convention, CDR3 was defined as the stretch from the second conserved V-encoded cysteine up to the conserved J-encoded phenylalanine. In an earlier analysis of some 550 of the donors, sequences lacking an unambiguous match to a single V gene segment were excluded. In an earlier analysis of some 590 of the donors, V segments were called functional above 56.7% productive rearrangements and were called segregating when the between-donor standard deviation exceeded 5%. A statistical classification framework was developed to diagnose cytomegalovirus status using the catalog of TCR beta chain sequences. In a later analysis, V and J genes were assigned by comparing TCR nucleotide sequences against IMGT/GENE-DB human TR gene sequences. The TCRdist pipeline was used in a later analysis to assign CDR3 sequences and most-parsimonious VDJ recombination scenarios. In a later analysis, every TCR beta chain was defined by the combination of its CDR3 amino acid sequence and its V-gene family, and reads without a unique V-gene family were dropped. As a way to deal with suspected cross-contamination and a sequencing artifact, a later analysis dropped under 600 nucleotide sequences that were highly shared and had low generation probability. For each public chain, a later analysis derived a clonal expansion index from normalized ranks of inferred template counts within each repertoire. In a later analysis, generation probabilities were computed with a VDJ recombination model fitted to out-of-frame rearrangements, and the resulting probabilities were checked against IGoR. Hypergeometric tests were used in a later analysis to score TCR-TCR, TCR-HLA and TCR-CMV co-occurrence, with a repertoire-size bias correction applied to the TCR pairs. In a later analysis, false discovery rates were estimated by permuting HLA or CMV assignments 20 times. In a later analysis, co-occurring TCRs were grouped using DBSCAN, with TCRdist sequence similarity added in when clustering inside HLA-allele-positive subsets. Repertoires with fewer than 30,000 or more than 120,000 public chains, plus five repertoires with anomalous nucleotide sharing, were excluded from co-occurrence clustering. Drawn from immuneACCESS, this table holds only the in-frame rearrangements with V and J called that TCRdb kept. Clones are partly lost; checked studies trace under half to an unresolved V gene and leave the rest unexplained. D and trimming were read from the DNA, whereas the V and J calls and clone size are those reported in that table. The sample contains under 200,000 clones, around 62% of them found a single time. The ten largest account for under 3% of the sample.

Results and caveats for the whole study, not just this receptor: A total of fewer than 200 TCR beta chains were listed by the study as associated with cytomegalovirus. Most TCR sequences were seen in very few donors, while some public TCRs were found in many individuals. A later analysis reported that several top co-occurrence clusters appeared linked to parvovirus B19, influenza, CMV and Epstein-Barr virus. A further reported finding was that TCR beta sequences accurately predicted the HLA-A and HLA-B alleles for most subjects in the first cohort. Presence/absence analyses assumed roughly uniform sequencing depth across donors, an assumption that may not hold. A cluster of highly shared sequence variants was judged likely to be a technical artifact of the sequencing pipeline. Cytomegalovirus status was reported to be diagnosed by the classifier with high specificity and sensitivity in both the original and validation cohorts. According to the authors, the approach could potentially be generalized to other disease states and immunological phenotypes. In a later analysis, TCR association rates were found to vary across HLA loci, with the most associated TCRs seen for DRB1 alleles and the fewest for HLA-C alleles. At a false discovery rate of 0.05, a later analysis linked 16,951 TCR beta sequences to specific HLA alleles. A later analysis found that HLA-associated TCR beta chains were more clonally expanded and had lower generation probabilities than equally common non-associated chains. Some IMGT-functional V segments, including TRBV6-2 and TRBV6-3, could not be distinguished by the 87-base-pair reads and were therefore excluded. In a later genetic analysis, fewer N-insertions in productive TCRs were reported among donors in an Asian-associated ancestry cluster than the roughly 700-donor mean. A later analysis found that most CMV-associated TCR beta chains appeared HLA-restricted, with HLA associations seemingly driven largely by CMV exposure. The cohort was sequenced for TCR beta chains only, and without alpha or paired-chain data the features that could be detected were limited. In an earlier analysis of about 600 of the donors, most TCR beta V segments appeared in productive rearrangements about 87% or about 30% of the time, broadly matching IMGT annotations. Assigning TCR associations to individual alleles was difficult when HLA alleles, especially DR and DQ, strongly co-occurred. Three of the identified cytomegalovirus-associated TCR beta chains were confirmed in vitro to be specific for cytomegalovirus antigens. Because some donors lacked HLA typing at each locus, the association tests relied only on the typed subset. The only immune exposure information available for the cohort was CMV serostatus. Linkage disequilibrium might explain the correlated functional status among segregating V segments, but an unknown experimental factor could not be ruled out. The earlier analysis of almost 600 of the donors excluded fewer than 20 rarely observed V segments, including chromosome 9 orphons, because counts were too low. A later genetic analysis associated a missense DCLRE1C variant with V-gene and J-gene trimming of TCR beta chains, and an independent cohort replicated the association.

In the case of this clone: Its antigen is currently not known. The sample holds no much larger clone one base away, and base qualities are not on file.

The chain is assembled from TRBV5-6 and TRBJ1-2; a stretch of 10 junction bases matches TRBD1. Sequences were obtained from PBMCs. The sequence was collected from a man aged 35 to 55 in good health and CMV-seronegative. The sequenced DNA is TGTGCCAGCAGCTTCGACAGGGGGCATAGTGGCTACACCTTC. This yields the protein CASSFDRGHSGYTF.